What follows are 8 T cell receptor beta chains derived from one specimen sequenced in a study of OX40 agonist ivuxolimab in advanced cancers. Clones were read by immunoSEQ multiplex PCR, and TCRdb kept only the in-frame ones, dropping some. Counted here are nearly 65,000 clones, approximately 91% occurring once; the ten biggest clones make up about 4.4%. This specimen was CD4+ or CD8+ T cells sorted from blood, taken in a trial of the OX40 agonist ivuxolimab. The receptors shown here come from an adult with an advanced solid tumor such as melanoma, head and neck, liver or kidney cancer.

This chain uses TRBV27 with TRBJ2-5; 7 bases line up with TRBD2. Germline CDR1 is MNHEY and CDR2 is SMNVEV (reference sequence). V lost 5 bases and J lost 5; bases outside the gene matches: 8. The CDR3 covers 14 residues. The CDR3 sequence: CASSTTGGGETQYF. The CDR3, as DNA: TGTGCCAGCAGTACGACGGGAGGCGGGGAGACCCAGTACTTC.

The chain uses TRBV7-9 and TRBJ2-7; 8 bases are a match to TRBD1. Germline CDR1 and CDR2: SEHNR and FQNEAQ (reference sequence). This CDR3 is 16 amino acids long. J gave up 6 bases and V 4 bases, and 14 bases lay outside the gene matches. The CDR3 DNA is TGTGCCAGCAGCTCTTTGGACAGGGACGCCCTCTTCGAGCAGTACGTC. Its protein product is CASSSLDRDALFEQYV.

V and J are TRBV6-1 and TRBJ1-3, with D tentatively TRBD1 (5 bases). The CDR3 is made up of 14 amino acids. Germline-derived CDR1 and CDR2 are MNHNS and SASEGT. Deletions cut 8 bases from V and 0 bases from J, with 11 bases between. The DNA for the CDR3 is TGTGCCAGCGATTCAGGGTACTCTGGAAACACCATATATTTT. The encoded protein is CASDSGYSGNTIYF.

The chain carries TRBV19 and TRBJ2-7; 9 nucleotides agree with TRBD1. V dropped 6 bases and J dropped 0; count of bases not matched to a gene: 3. Germline CDR1 is LNHDA and CDR2 is SQIVND (reference sequence). The CDR3 totals 14 residues. CDR3 sequence (DNA): TGTGCCAGTAGGCGACAGGGGGACTCCTACGAGCAGTACTTC. It translates to CASRRQGDSYEQYF. Drawing the rest from reference TRBV19 and TRBJ2-7, the complete variable domain is DGGITQSPKYLFRKEGQNVTLSCEQNLNHDAMYWYRQDPGQGLRLIYYSQIVNDFQKGDIAEGYSVSREKKESFPLTVTSAQKNPTAFYLCASRRQGDSYEQYFGPGTRLTVT.

The rearrangement links TRBV19 to TRBJ2-1; either TRBD1 or TRBD2 may fit D (5 bases each). V shed 11 bases and J shed 8 bases, with 10 bases lying between them. In germline, CDR1 is LNHDA, CDR2 SQIVND (reference sequence). CDR3 length equals 10 residues. The CDR3 bases are TGTGCCTGTGGGGGATATGAGCAGTTCTTC. It specifies CACGGYEQFF.

The V and J genes are TRBV27 and TRBJ2-7; maybe TRBD1 (6 bases). V lost 2 bases, J lost 6 bases, and 17 bases lay in between. CDR3 length equals 15 residues. Germline V gives CDR1 MNHEY, CDR2 SMNVEV (reference sequence). CDR3: CASSLGGLGAPEQYF. The DNA of the CDR3 is TGTGCCAGCAGTTTAGGGGGCCTCGGTGCACCCGAGCAGTACTTC.

This rearrangement joins TRBV7-8 to TRBJ2-1; 11 nucleotides agree with TRBD2. Germline V lookup: CDR1 SGHVS, CDR2 FQNEAQ. V was pared by 5 bases and J by 7 bases, with 7 bases of the junction left unmatched. The CDR3 totals 15 residues. The CDR3 reads CASSTGLAGENEQFF. The CDR3 DNA sequence: TGTGCCAGCAGCACAGGACTAGCGGGTGAGAATGAGCAGTTCTTC.

The chain is built from TRBV25-1 and TRBJ1-2; D might be TRBD1 (6 bases). Germline V gene lookup returns CDR1 MGHDK and CDR2 SYGVNS. The CDR3 sequence is 12 residues long. V was clipped by 5 bases and J by 8 bases, with 12 bases between them. The CDR3 reads CASSPLQGGYTF. Here the CDR3 DNA reads TGTGCCAGCAGTCCCCTACAGGGAGGCTACACCTTC.